Described below is a single T cell receptor beta chain sequence and its context. Here immunoSEQ multiplex PCR was the method, and the copy in TCRdb shows in-frame clones only, minus some. Here the sample spans roughly 45,000 clones, 60% to 70% being singletons. These data originate in a study of cytotoxic CD8 clonotypes in ibrutinib-treated CLL. The CDR3 length is 16 residues. Germline CDR1 SGHTA, CDR2 FQGNSA. V lost 4 bases, J lost 2 bases, and 16 bases lay in between. Sequencing used PBMCs, obtained after 24 months of ibrutinib treatment. This chain uses TRBV7-2 with TRBJ2-3; no clear D gene. This clonotype was obtained from a human donor with chronic lymphocytic leukemia. DNA of the CDR3: TGTGCCAGCAGCTCAGGCTTCGAGCGCTCCACAGATACGCAGTATTTT. The encoded protein is CASSSGFERSTDTQYF.